The next 30 T cell receptor beta chains were all read from a single sample in a study of control samples from healthy donors and cancer patients. The assay was immunoSEQ multiplex PCR, and TCRdb's table has in-frame clones only and misses some. The sample yields around 190,000 clones, of which the top ten take up roughly 2.2%. Sequences were obtained from blood. These receptors were taken from a woman aged 25 to 39 in good health.

V usage is TRBV29-1 and J usage is TRBJ2-4; 9 bases agree with TRBD1. This CDR3 comprises 15 residues. V gave up 6 bases and J gave up 0 bases; unmatched junction bases: 6. CDR1 is SQVTM, CDR2 ANQGSEA, per germline. The CDR3 reads CSVGTGLRAKNIQYF. The CDR3 DNA reads as TGCAGCGTAGGGACAGGGCTGCGAGCCAAAAACATTCAGTACTTC.

The chain employs TRBV5-1 and TRBJ1-2; TRBD1 matches 10 bases. The V gene's germline CDR1 is SGHRS and CDR2 YFSETQ. The CDR3 totals 15 residues. With V trimmed by 4 bases and J by 4 bases, 7 bases remained unmatched. The CDR3 is CASSTPTGGSYGYTF. The CDR3, as DNA: TGCGCCAGCAGCACCCCGACAGGGGGCTCCTATGGCTACACCTTC.

The chain is built from TRBV28 and TRBJ1-2, with a weak D call TRBD1 (6 bases). The length of the CDR3 is 13 residues. Trimming removed 7 bases at V and 3 bases at J, with 12 bases between. Germline-derived CDR1 and CDR2 are MDHEN and SYDVKM. The CDR3 sequence: CASKAGAYYGYTF. In DNA, the CDR3 is TGTGCCAGCAAGGCAGGGGCGTACTATGGCTACACCTTC.

This chain joins TRBV19 and TRBJ2-1; 8 bases agree with TRBD1. This CDR3 is built from 17 residues. In germline, CDR1 is LNHDA, CDR2 SQIVND (reference sequence). With 1 base clipped from V and 8 bases from J, the junction kept 13 bases outside the gene matches. CDR3 residues: CASSIGTDRGSNYEQFF. The DNA of the CDR3 is TGTGCCAGTAGTATAGGGACTGACAGGGGAAGTAACTATGAGCAGTTCTTC.

V is TRBV7-6 and J is TRBJ2-5; weak D call: TRBD2 (6 bases). The CDR3 consists of 15 residues. From germline, CDR1 is SGHVS and CDR2 FNYEAQ. The V end lost 4 bases, the J end lost 5 bases, and 17 bases lay between the germline ends. The CDR3 loop reads CASSSMTGAGETQYF. CDR3 nucleotide sequence: TGTGCCAGCAGCTCGATGACCGGGGCGGGGGAGACCCAGTACTTC.

V gene TRBV27 combines with J gene TRBJ1-6; TRBD1 is a possible D gene (6 bases). CDR1 is MNHEY, CDR2 SMNVEV, per germline (reference sequence). The CDR3 consists of 15 residues. Trimming removed 3 bases at V and 13 bases at J, with 19 bases between. CDR3 nucleotide sequence: TGTGCCAGCAGTTTCCGGGGGCCTCTTGAAACGCCCCTCCACTTT. Its translation is CASSFRGPLETPLHF.

This chain connects TRBV6-5 to TRBJ2-7; 8 bases fit TRBD2. The CDR3 is made up of 15 amino acids. CDR1 MNHEY and CDR2 SVGAGI come from the germline V gene. V shed 7 bases and J 5 bases; nucleotides not matched to a gene: 13. The CDR3 sequence: CASMAPGGPRNEQYF. CDR3 nucleotide sequence: TGTGCCAGCATGGCCCCGGGGGGGCCGAGGAACGAGCAGTACTTC.

The gene calls are TRBV19 and TRBJ1-5, with a possible D match to TRBD1 (5 bases). V lost 3 bases, J lost 5 bases, and 17 bases lay in between. The CDR3 length is 16 residues. Per germline, CDR1 LNHDA and CDR2 SQIVND (reference sequence). The CDR3 here is CASSMRGRVLHQPQHF. CDR3 in DNA: TGTGCCAGTAGTATGCGGGGCAGGGTTCTTCATCAGCCCCAGCATTTT.

The chain joins TRBV6-5 to TRBJ2-7; 7 bases fit TRBD1. J gave up 3 bases and V 7 bases, and 6 bases lay outside the gene matches. Germline CDR1 reads MNHEY; CDR2 reads SVGAGI. The CDR3 extends over 13 amino acids. The CDR3, as DNA: TGTGCCAGCAAACCAGGGGGTGTCTACGAGCAGTACTTC. Residues: CASKPGGVYEQYF.

Comments on this clone: The germline gene is not matched at one end of the junction; a read error may be the cause. This sequence joins TRBV5-6 and TRBJ1-2; TRBD1 might be the D (5 bases). The CDR3 totals 13 residues. CDR1 is SGHDT and CDR2 is YYEEEE in the germline V gene. In DNA form, the CDR3 reads TGTGCCAGCAGCTTGGGAGGGACGGCCAAGTCTTCATTC. This sequence encodes CASSLGGTAKSSF.

The V and J genes are TRBV6-7 and TRBJ2-5, with 15 bases aligning to TRBD2. TRBV6-7 is an ORF, and what it does is uncertain. The length of the CDR3 is 16 residues. V gave up 7 bases and J gave up 5 bases; unmatched junction bases: 8. The CDR3 DNA is TGTGCCAGCACCAAGGGACTAGCGGGGGGCTGGGAGACCCAGTACTTC. Its translation is CASTKGLAGGWETQYF.

V gene TRBV6-1 combines with J gene TRBJ1-2, with TRBD1 matching over 9 bases. The CDR3 totals 16 residues. CDR1 MNHNS and CDR2 SASEGT come from the germline V gene. V dropped 3 bases and J dropped 1; count of bases not matched to a gene: 6. CDR3 residues: CASSEGQGWDNYGYTF. CDR3 DNA: TGTGCCAGCAGTGAGGGACAGGGATGGGATAACTATGGCTACACCTTC.

This chain joins TRBV10-3 and TRBJ1-6; D gene unclear. The V gene's germline CDR1 is ENHRY and CDR2 SYGVKD. The CDR3 loop spans 17 amino acids. The ends were cut back, 1 base at V and 0 bases at J, with 10 bases in the middle. The CDR3, as DNA: TGTGCCATCAGTGAGTTCGGCACGAGCTCCTATAATTCACCCCTCCACTTT. It codes for CAISEFGTSSYNSPLHF.

The V gene is TRBV24-1, the J gene TRBJ1-2; D is possibly TRBD1 (5 bases). Trimming removed 7 bases from V and 1 base from J, with 18 bases in between. Germline values: CDR1 KGHDR, CDR2 SFDVKD. The CDR3 sequence is 16 residues long. Written as DNA, the CDR3 is TGTGCCACCAGCGCCGCAGGGTGGGGGTTTAACTATGGCTACACCTTC. This encodes CATSAAGWGFNYGYTF.

J is TRBJ1-3 and V is TRBV9; tentatively, D is TRBD1 (5 bases). This CDR3 is 15 amino acids long. Germline V gene sequence: CDR1 SGDLS, CDR2 YYNGEE. V was shortened by 3 bases and J by 1 base, with 11 bases between the two germline ends. DNA for the CDR3: TGTGCCAGCAGCGCATACGACAGATCTGGAAACACCATATATTTT. Translated: CASSAYDRSGNTIYF.

The chain recombines TRBV19 with TRBJ2-5; D is uncertain. The V gene lost 0 bases and the J gene lost 4 bases, with 9 bases spanning the gap. Germline CDR1 reads LNHDA; CDR2 reads SQIVND (reference sequence). The CDR3 is made up of 14 amino acids. CDR3 in amino acids: CASSIDGLPETQYF. The DNA of the CDR3 is TGTGCCAGTAGTATAGATGGGTTGCCAGAGACCCAGTACTTC.

This sequence joins TRBV4-1 and TRBJ2-4; 8 nucleotides line up with TRBD1. This CDR3 is 8 amino acids long. V shed 10 bases, J shed 15 bases, and the junction held 2 bases outside the gene matches. Germline-derived CDR1 and CDR2 are MGHRA and YSYEKL. CDR3 nucleotides: TGCGCCAAAGACAGGGGGTACTTC. Its translation: CAKDRGYF.

The chain recombines TRBV5-1 with TRBJ2-7, with D possibly matching TRBD2 (5 bases). The V gene's germline CDR1 is SGHRS and CDR2 YFSETQ. The CDR3 has 13 amino acids. With 0 bases removed from V and 3 bases from J, the gap between germline ends came to 7 bases. The CDR3 is CASSLDRDYEQYF. Written as DNA, the CDR3 is TGCGCCAGCAGCTTGGACCGGGACTACGAGCAGTACTTC.

This chain joins TRBV7-9 and TRBJ2-2; D is unresolved. V was trimmed by 8 bases and J by 8 bases, leaving 0 bases between them. The CDR3 sequence is 8 residues long. Germline-derived CDR1 and CDR2 are SEHNR and FQNEAQ (reference sequence). DNA of the CDR3: TGTGCCAGCGGGGAGCTGTTTTTT. This translates into CASGELFF.

The chain links TRBV5-8 to TRBJ2-7; tentatively, D is TRBD1 (6 bases). This CDR3 is built from 15 residues. Germline values: CDR1 SGHTS, CDR2 YDEGEE. V lost 3 bases, J lost 6 bases, and 19 bases lay in between. CDR3 bases: TGTGCCAGCAGCTCGGACACCGGGACAATCCCCGAGCAGTACTTC. Protein sequence: CASSSDTGTIPEQYF. The full variable domain, completed using reference TRBV5-8 and TRBJ2-7, is EAGVTQSPTHLIKTRGQQATLRCSPISGHTSVYWYQQALGLGLQFLLWYDEGEERNRGNFPPRFSGRQFPNYSSELNVNALELEDSALYLCASSSDTGTIPEQYFGPGTRLTVT.

This sequence joins TRBV29-1 and TRBJ1-1; maybe TRBD1 (5 bases). Deletions cut 6 bases from V and 3 bases from J, with 20 bases between. CDR3 size: 15 residues. Looked up from germline, CDR1 is SQVTM and CDR2 is ANQGSEA. This chain's CDR3 is CSVDRSVRGYTEAFF. The CDR3 nucleotides are TGCAGCGTCGACCGGTCCGTGAGGGGATACACTGAAGCTTTCTTT. The variable domain in full, completed from reference TRBV29-1 and TRBJ1-1, reads SAVISQKPSRDICQRGTSLTIQCQVDSQVTMMFWYRQQPGQSLTLIATANQGSEATYESGFVIDKFPISRPNLTFSTLTVSNMSPEDSSIYLCSVDRSVRGYTEAFFGQGTRLTVV.

The chain employs TRBV7-2 and TRBJ2-5, with 7 bases that match TRBD2. J was trimmed by 5 bases and V by 2 bases; bases with no gene match: 5. The CDR3 consists of 14 residues. Germline values: CDR1 SGHTA, CDR2 FQGNSA. CDR3 nucleotides: TGTGCCAGCAGCTTAAGGACTAGAAGGGAGACCCAGTACTTC. This encodes CASSLRTRRETQYF.

The chain has TRBV30 and TRBJ1-6; a possible D gene is TRBD1 (6 bases). The germline CDR1 and CDR2 sequences are GTSNPN and SVGIG (reference sequence). V was clipped by 2 bases and J by 6 bases, with 23 bases between them. The CDR3 covers 18 residues. CDR3 nucleotides: TGTGCCTGGAGTCTACGCAAATACATCGGGACAAGTAATTCACCCCTCCACTTT. Protein: CAWSLRKYIGTSNSPLHF. The variable domain in full, completed from reference TRBV30 and TRBJ1-6, reads SQTIHQWPATLVQPVGSPLSLECTVEGTSNPNLYWYRQAAGRGLQLLFYSVGIGQISSEVPQNLSASRPQDRQFILSSKKLLLSDSGFYLCAWSLRKYIGTSNSPLHFGNGTRLTVT.

The chain is built from TRBV18 and TRBJ1-1, with D hard to call. The germline CDR1 and CDR2 sequences are KGHSH and LQKENI. CDR3 length: 16 amino acids. V was cut by 1 base and J by 4 bases, with 16 bases left in between. The CDR3: CASSPLGPEGTTEAFF. In DNA form, the CDR3 reads TGTGCCAGCTCACCACTCGGACCCGAGGGTACCACTGAAGCTTTCTTT.

The chain employs TRBV7-3 and TRBJ2-1; 7 bases map to TRBD2. V was pared by 8 bases and J by 7 bases, with 29 bases of the junction left unmatched. CDR1 is SGHTA, CDR2 FQGTGA, per germline. The CDR3 is 20 amino acids. CDR3 bases: TGTGCCAGCCCCATTGGCGGTTTCCTAACGGGACTAATAATCGTTAATGAGCAGTTCTTC. It encodes CASPIGGFLTGLIIVNEQFF.

The chain links TRBV11-3 to TRBJ1-1, with TRBD1 matching 10 bases. The CDR3 runs 15 residues. Germline assignment: CDR1 SGHNT and CDR2 YENEEA. The V segment lost 5 bases and the J segment 4 bases; nucleotides outside the gene matches: 7. The CDR3 loop is CASSRGQGFGTEAFF. The CDR3 DNA reads as TGTGCCAGCAGCAGGGGACAGGGGTTTGGCACTGAAGCTTTCTTT.

This chain links TRBV7-6 with TRBJ1-4; 8 nucleotides align to TRBD1. Trimming at V came to 7 bases and at J to 11 bases, leaving 9 bases not matched to a gene. This CDR3 is 13 amino acids long. CDR1 SGHVS and CDR2 FNYEAQ come from the germline V gene. CDR3 loop: CASTRTGWGKLFF. CDR3 nucleotides: TGTGCCAGCACCCGGACAGGGTGGGGGAAACTGTTTTTT.

V usage is TRBV18 and J usage is TRBJ2-1; 11 nucleotides match TRBD2. The CDR3 consists of 15 residues. CDR1 is KGHSH, CDR2 LQKENI, per germline. V dropped 5 bases and J dropped 7; count of bases not matched to a gene: 7. The CDR3: CASSTGLADINEQFF. DNA for the CDR3: TGTGCCAGCTCAACGGGACTAGCGGACATTAATGAGCAGTTCTTC.

The chain has TRBV5-8 and TRBJ1-3; D ambiguous. V lost 0 bases to trimming and J lost 1 base, with 8 bases between them. CDR1 is SGHTS and CDR2 is YDEGEE in the germline V gene. This CDR3 contains 15 residues. This chain's CDR3 is CASSLGPGSGNTIYF. CDR3 sequence (DNA): TGTGCCAGCAGCTTGGGGCCCGGGTCTGGAAACACCATATATTTT.

J is TRBJ1-6 and V is TRBV28; D remains unclear. Trimming pared 4 bases from V and 4 bases from J, leaving 11 bases between. Germline V CDR1 and CDR2: MDHEN, SYDVKM. The CDR3 is made up of 15 amino acids. In DNA, the CDR3 is TGTGCCAGCAGTTCCAGAAGTCCGTATAATTCACCCCTCCACTTT. It codes for CASSSRSPYNSPLHF.